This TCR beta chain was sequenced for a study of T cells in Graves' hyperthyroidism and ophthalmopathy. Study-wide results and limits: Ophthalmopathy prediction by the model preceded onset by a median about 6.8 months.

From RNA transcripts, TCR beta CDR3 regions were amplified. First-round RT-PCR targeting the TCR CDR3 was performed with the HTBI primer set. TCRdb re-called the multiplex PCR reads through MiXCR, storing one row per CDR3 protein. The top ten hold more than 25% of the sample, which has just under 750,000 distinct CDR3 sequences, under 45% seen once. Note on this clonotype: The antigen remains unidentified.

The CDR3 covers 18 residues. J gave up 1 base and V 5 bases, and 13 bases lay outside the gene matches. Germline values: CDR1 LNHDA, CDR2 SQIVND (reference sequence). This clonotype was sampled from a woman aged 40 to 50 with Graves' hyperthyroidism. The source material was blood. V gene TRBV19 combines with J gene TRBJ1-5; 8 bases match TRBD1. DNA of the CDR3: TGTGCCAGTAGTCCCCGGACAGGGCCCGGTCTGAGCAATCAGCCCCAGCATTTT. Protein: CASSPRTGPGLSNQPQHF.